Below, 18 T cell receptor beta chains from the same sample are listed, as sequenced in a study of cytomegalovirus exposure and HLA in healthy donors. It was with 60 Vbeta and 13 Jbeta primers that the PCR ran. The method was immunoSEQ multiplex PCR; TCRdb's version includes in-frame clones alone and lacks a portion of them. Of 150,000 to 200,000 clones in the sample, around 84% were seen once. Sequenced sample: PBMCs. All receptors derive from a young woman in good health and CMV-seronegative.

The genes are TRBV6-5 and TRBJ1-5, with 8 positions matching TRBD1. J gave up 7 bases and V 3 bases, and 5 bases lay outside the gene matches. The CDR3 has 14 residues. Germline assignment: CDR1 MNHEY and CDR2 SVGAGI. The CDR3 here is CASSYDRGGQPQHF. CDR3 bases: TGTGCCAGCAGTTATGACAGGGGTGGCCAGCCCCAGCATTTT.

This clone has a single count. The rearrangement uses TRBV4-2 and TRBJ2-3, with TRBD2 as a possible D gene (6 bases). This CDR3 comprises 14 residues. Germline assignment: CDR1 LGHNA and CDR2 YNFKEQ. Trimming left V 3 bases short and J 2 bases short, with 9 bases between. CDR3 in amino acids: CASSHAGPTDTQYF. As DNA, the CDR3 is TGTGCCAGCAGCCATGCGGGGCCCACAGATACGCAGTATTTT.

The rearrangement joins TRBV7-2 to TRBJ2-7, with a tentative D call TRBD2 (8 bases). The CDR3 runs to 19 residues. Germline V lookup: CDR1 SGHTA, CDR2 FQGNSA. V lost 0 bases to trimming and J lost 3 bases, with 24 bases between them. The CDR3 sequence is CASSLARSGGRQGVYEQYF. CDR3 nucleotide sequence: TGTGCCAGCAGCTTAGCGCGATCGGGAGGGAGACAGGGAGTCTACGAGCAGTACTTC.

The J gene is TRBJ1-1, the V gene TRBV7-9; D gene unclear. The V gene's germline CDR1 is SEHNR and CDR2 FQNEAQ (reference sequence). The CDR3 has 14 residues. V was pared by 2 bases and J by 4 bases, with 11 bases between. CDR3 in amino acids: CASSLYRQPTEAFF. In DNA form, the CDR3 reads TGTGCCAGCAGCTTATATCGACAACCCACTGAAGCTTTCTTT.

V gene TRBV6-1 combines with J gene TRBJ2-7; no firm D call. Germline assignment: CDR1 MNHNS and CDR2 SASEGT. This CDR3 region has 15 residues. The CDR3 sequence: CAFFFKQKAAYEQYF. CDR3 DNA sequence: TGTGCTTTTTTTTTCAAGCAGAAGGCGGCATACGAGCAGTACTTC.

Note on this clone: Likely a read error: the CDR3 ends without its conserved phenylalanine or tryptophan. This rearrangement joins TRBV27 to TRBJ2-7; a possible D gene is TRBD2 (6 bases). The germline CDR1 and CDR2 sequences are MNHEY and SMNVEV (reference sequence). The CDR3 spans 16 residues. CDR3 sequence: CASSLLGRAGLYGQYL. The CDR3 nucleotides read TGTGCCAGCAGTTTACTTGGGAGAGCGGGCCTCTACGGGCAGTACCTC.

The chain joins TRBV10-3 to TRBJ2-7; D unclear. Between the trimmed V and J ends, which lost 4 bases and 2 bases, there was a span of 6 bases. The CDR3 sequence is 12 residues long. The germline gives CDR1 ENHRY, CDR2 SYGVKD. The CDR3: CAISGGTYEQYF. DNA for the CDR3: TGTGCCATCAGTGGCGGAACCTACGAGCAGTACTTC.

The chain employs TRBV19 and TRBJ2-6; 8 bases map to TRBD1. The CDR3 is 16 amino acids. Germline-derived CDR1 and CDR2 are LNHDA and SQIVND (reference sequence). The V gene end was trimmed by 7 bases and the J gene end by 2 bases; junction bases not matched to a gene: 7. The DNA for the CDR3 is TGTGCCAGTACCAAAGACAGGGGAACTGGGGCCAACGTCCTGACTTTC. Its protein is CASTKDRGTGANVLTF.

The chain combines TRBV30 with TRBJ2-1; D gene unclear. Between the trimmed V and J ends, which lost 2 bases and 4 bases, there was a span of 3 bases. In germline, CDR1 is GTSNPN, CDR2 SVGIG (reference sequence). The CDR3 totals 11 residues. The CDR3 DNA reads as TGTGCCTGGAGTCCATACAATGAGCAGTTCTTC. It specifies CAWSPYNEQFF.

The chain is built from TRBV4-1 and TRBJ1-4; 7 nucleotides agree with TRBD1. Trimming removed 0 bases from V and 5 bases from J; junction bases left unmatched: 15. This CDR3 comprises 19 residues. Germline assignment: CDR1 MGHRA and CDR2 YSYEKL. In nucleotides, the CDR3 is TGCGCCAGCAGCCAAGACCCCAATGGTCACAGGGGAGGAAATGAAAAACTGTTTTTT. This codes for CASSQDPNGHRGGNEKLFF.

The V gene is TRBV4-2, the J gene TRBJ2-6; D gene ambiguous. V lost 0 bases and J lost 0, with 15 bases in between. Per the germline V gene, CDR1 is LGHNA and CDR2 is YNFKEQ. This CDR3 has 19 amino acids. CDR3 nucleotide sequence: TGTGCCAGCAGCCAAGATACTAACTCCCCCAGCTCTGGGGCCAACGTCCTGACTTTC. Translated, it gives CASSQDTNSPSSGANVLTF.

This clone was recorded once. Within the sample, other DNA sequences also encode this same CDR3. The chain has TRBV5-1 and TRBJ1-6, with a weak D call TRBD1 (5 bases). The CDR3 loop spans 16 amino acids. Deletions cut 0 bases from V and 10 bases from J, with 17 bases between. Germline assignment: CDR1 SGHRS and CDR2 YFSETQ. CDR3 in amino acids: CASSLDVEQAPSPLHF. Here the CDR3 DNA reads TGCGCCAGCAGCTTGGATGTAGAACAGGCGCCGTCACCCCTCCACTTT.

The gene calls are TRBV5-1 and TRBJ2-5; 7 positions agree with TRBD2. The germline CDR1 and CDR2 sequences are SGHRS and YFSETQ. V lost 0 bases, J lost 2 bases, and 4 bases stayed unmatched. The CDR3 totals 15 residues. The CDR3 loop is CASSLEPAGQETQYF. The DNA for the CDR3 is TGCGCCAGCAGCTTGGAACCAGCGGGGCAAGAGACCCAGTACTTC.

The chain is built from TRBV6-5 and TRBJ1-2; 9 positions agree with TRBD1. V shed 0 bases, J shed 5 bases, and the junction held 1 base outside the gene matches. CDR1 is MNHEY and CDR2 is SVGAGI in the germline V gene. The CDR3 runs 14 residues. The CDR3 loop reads CASSYSDRGYGYTF. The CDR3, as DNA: TGTGCCAGCAGTTACTCTGACAGGGGGTATGGCTACACCTTC.

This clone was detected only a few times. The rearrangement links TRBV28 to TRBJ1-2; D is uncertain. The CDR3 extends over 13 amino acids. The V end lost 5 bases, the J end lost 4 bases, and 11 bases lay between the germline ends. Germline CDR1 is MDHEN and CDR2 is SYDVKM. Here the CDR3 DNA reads TGTGCCAGCAGTCCCCCAGGTTTCTATGGCTACACCTTC. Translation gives CASSPPGFYGYTF.

The CDR3 DNA reads TGTGCCAGCAGCCAAGATAGACAGTCCTATGGCTACACCTTC. Amino acid sequence: CASSQDRQSYGYTF. The rearrangement joins TRBV4-2 to TRBJ1-2, with D possibly TRBD1 on 5 matching bases. This CDR3 has 14 residues. CDR1 is LGHNA, CDR2 YNFKEQ, per germline. V was pared by 0 bases and J by 4 bases, with 9 bases between.

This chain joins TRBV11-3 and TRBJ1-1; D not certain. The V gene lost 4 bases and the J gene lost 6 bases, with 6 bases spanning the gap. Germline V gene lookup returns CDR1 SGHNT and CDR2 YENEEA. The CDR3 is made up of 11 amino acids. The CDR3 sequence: CASSSYAEAFF. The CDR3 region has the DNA TGTGCCAGCAGCTCCTACGCTGAAGCTTTCTTT. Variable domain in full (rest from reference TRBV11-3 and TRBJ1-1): EAGVVQSPRYKIIEKKQPVAFWCNPISGHNTLYWYLQNLGQGPELLIRYENEEAVDDSQLPKDRFSAERLKGVDSTLKIQPAELGDSAVYLCASSSYAEAFFGQGTRLTVV.

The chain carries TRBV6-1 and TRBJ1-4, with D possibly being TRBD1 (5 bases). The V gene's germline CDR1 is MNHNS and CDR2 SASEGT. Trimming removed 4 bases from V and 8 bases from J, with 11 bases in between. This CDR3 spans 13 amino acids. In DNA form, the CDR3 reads TGTGCCAGCAGTGCCTGGGGCGAGGAAAAACTGTTTTTT. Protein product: CASSAWGEEKLFF.